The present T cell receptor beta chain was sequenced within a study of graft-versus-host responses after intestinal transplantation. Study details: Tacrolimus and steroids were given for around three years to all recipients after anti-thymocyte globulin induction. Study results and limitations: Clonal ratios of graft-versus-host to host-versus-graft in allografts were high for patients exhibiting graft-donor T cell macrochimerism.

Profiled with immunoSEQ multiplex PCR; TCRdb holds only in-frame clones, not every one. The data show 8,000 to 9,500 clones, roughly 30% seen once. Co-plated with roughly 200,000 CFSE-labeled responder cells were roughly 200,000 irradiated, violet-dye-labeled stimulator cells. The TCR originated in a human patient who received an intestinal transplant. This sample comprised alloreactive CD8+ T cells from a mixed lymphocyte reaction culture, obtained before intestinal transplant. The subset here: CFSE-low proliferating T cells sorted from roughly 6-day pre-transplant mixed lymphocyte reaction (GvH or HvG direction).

The CDR3, as DNA: TGCGCCAGCAGCCCTCGACAGGGAACCTACGAGCAGTACTTC. Translating gives CASSPRQGTYEQYF. V usage is TRBV4-1 and J usage is TRBJ2-7, with TRBD1 matching 7 bases. There are 14 residues in the CDR3. CDR1 and CDR2 from the germline V gene are MGHRA and YSYEKL. V shed 4 bases, J shed 2 bases, and the junction held 5 bases outside the gene matches.